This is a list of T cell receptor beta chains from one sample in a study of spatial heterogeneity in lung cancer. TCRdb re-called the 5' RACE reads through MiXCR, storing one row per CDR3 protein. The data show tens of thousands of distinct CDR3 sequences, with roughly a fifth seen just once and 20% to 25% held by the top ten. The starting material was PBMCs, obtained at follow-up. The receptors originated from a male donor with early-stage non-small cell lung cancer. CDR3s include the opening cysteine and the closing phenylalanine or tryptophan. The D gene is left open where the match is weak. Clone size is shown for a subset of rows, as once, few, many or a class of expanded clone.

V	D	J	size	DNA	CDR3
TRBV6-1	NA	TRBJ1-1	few	TGTGCCAGCAGTGAAGCTTTTGGGGTCGTCGCTGAAGCTTTCTTT	CASSEAFGVVAEAFF
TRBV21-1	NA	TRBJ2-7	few	TGTGCCAGCAGCAAAATCTCCCCTGGGGTGGGGGACTACTACGAGCAGTACTTC	CASSKISPGVGDYYEQYF
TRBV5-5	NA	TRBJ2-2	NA	TGTGCCAGCAGCTTGGTACTTTACCTCAATACAAACACCGGGGAGCTGTTTTTT	CASSLVLYLNTNTGELFF
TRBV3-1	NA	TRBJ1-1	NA	TGTGCCAGCAGCCTAATGGGCACTGAAGCTTTCTTT	CASSLMGTEAFF
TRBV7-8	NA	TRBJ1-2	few	TGTGCCAGCAGCTCGACTATCGGCTCGCTCAACTATGGCTACACCTTC	CASSSTIGSLNYGYTF
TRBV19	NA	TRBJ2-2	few	TGTGCCAGTAGGACAATAGAAAACACCGGGGAGCTGTTTTTT	CASRTIENTGELFF
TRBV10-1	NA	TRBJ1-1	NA	TGCGCCGGCTCAGGGACGTGCACTGAAGCTTTCTTT	CAGSGTCTEAFF
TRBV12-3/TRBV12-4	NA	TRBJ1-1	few	TGTGCCAGCAGTTTAAAAGTGAACACTGAAGCTTTCTTT	CASSLKVNTEAFF
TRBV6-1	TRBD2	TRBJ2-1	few	TGTGCCAGCAGTGTTGACCTAGCGGGAGTCGGCAATGAGCAGTTCTTC	CASSVDLAGVGNEQFF
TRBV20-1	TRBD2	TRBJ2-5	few	TGCAGTGCTAGCAGGACTAGCGGGCAAGAGACCCAGTACTTC	CSASRTSGQETQYF